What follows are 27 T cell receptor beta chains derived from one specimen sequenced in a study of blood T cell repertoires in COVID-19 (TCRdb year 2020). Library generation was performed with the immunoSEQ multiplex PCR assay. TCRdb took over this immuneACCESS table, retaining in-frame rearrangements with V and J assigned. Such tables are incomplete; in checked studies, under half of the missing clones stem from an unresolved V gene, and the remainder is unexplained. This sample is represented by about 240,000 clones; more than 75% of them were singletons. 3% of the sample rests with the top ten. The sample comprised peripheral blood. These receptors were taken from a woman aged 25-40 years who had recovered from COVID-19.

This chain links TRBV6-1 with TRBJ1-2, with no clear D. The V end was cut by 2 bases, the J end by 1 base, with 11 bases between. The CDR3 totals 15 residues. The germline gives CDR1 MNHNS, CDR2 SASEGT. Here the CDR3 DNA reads TGTGCCAGCAGTGAATACGGCCGGGATAACTATGGCTACACCTTC. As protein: CASSEYGRDNYGYTF.

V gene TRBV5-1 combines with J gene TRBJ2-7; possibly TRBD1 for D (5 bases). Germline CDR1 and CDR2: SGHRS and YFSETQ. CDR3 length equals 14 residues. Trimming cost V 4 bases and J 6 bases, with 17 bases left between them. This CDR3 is CASSDLRGPLEQYF. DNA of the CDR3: TGCGCCAGCAGCGATTTAAGGGGCCCCCTCGAGCAGTACTTC.

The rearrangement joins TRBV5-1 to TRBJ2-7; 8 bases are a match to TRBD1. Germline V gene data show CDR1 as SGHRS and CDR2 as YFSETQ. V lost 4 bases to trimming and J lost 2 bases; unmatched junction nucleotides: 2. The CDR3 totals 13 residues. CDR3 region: CASSDRGPYEQYF. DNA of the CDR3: TGCGCCAGCAGCGACAGGGGTCCCTACGAGCAGTACTTC.

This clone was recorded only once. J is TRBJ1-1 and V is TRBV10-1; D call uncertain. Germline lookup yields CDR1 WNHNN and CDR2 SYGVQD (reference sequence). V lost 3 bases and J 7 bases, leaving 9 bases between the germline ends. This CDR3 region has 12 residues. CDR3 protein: CASSDWQVEAFF. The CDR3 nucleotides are TGCGCCAGCAGTGATTGGCAGGTTGAAGCTTTCTTT.

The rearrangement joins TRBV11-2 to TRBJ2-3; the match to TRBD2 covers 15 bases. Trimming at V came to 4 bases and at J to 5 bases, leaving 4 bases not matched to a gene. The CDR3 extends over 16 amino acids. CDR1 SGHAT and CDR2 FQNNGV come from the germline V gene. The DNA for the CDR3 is TGTGCCAGCAGCTCGGGACTAGCGGGGGGAATAGATACGCAGTATTTT. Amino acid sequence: CASSSGLAGGIDTQYF.

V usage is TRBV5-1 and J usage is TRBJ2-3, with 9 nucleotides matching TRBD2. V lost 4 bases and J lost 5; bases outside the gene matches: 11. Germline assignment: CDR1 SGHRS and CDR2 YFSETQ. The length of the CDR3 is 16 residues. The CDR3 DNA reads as TGCGCCAGCAGCGCCTTCCCCGCGGGGGGGAAAGATACGCAGTATTTT. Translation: CASSAFPAGGKDTQYF.

CDR3 region: CASSLESVTHIQYF. CDR3 sequence (DNA): TGTGCCAGCAGCTTGGAAAGCGTAACGCACATTCAGTACTTC. This chain connects TRBV7-2 to TRBJ2-4, with D hard to call. The ends were cut back, 3 bases at V and 8 bases at J, with 14 bases in the middle. CDR3 length equals 14 residues. The germline V gene encodes CDR1 SGHTA and CDR2 FQGNSA.

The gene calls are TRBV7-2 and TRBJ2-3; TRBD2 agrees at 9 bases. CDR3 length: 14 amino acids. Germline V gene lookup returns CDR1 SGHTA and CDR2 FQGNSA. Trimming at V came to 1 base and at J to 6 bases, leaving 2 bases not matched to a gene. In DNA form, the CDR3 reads TGTGCCAGCAGCTTAGGGCTAGCGGGGGATACGCAGTATTTT. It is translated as CASSLGLAGDTQYF.

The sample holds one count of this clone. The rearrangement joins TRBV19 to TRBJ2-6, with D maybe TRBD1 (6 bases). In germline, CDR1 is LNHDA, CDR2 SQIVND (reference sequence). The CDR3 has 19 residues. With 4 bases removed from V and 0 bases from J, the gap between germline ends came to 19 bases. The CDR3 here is CASSNPTGQGSSGANVLTF. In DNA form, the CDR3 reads TGTGCCAGTAGTAACCCTACAGGGCAGGGTAGCTCTGGGGCCAACGTCCTGACTTTC.

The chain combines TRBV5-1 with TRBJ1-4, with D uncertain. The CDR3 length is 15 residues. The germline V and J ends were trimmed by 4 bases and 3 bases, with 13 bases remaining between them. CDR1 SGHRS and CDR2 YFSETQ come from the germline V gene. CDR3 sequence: CASSPAGTSNEKLFF. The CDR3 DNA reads TGCGCCAGCAGCCCTGCGGGAACCTCTAATGAAAAACTGTTTTTT.

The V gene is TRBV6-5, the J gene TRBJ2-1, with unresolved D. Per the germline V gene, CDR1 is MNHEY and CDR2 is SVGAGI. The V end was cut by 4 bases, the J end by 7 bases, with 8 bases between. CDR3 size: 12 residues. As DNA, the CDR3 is TGTGCCAGCAGTTTATCGAGAAATGAGCAGTTCTTC. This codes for CASSLSRNEQFF.

CDR3 residues: CASSPTGAGRGGNTIYF. The DNA for the CDR3 is TGCGCCAGCAGTCCTACAGGCGCTGGAAGGGGTGGAAACACCATATATTTT. This chain connects TRBV5-1 to TRBJ1-3; TRBD1 is a possible D gene (5 bases). Germline assignment: CDR1 SGHRS and CDR2 YFSETQ. This CDR3 comprises 17 residues. Trimming cost V 5 bases and J 3 bases, with 21 bases left between them.

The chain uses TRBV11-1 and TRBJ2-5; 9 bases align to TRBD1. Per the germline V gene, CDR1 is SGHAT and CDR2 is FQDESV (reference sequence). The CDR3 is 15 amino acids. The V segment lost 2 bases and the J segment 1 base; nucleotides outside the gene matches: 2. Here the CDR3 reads CASSLSGQGQETQYF. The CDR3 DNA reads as TGTGCCAGCAGCTTATCGGGACAGGGCCAAGAGACCCAGTACTTC.

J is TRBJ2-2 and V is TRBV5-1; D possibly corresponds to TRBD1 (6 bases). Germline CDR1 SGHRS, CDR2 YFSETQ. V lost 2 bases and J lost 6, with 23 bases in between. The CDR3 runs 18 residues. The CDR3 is CASSFSVSRGAGPGELFF. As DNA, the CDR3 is TGCGCCAGCAGCTTTTCTGTATCCAGGGGCGCGGGTCCCGGGGAGCTGTTTTTT.

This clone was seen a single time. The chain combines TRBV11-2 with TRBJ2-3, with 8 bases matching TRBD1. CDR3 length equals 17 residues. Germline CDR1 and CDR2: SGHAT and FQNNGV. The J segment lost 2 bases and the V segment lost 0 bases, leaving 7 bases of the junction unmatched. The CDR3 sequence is CASSLEVGTGYTDTQYF. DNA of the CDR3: TGTGCCAGCAGCTTAGAGGTCGGGACAGGCTACACAGATACGCAGTATTTT.

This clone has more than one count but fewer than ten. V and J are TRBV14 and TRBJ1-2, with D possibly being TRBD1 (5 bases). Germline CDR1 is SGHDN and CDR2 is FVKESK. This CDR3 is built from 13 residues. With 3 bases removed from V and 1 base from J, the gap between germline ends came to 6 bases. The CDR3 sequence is CASSHDSNYGYTF. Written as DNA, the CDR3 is TGTGCCAGCAGCCACGACAGTAACTATGGCTACACCTTC.

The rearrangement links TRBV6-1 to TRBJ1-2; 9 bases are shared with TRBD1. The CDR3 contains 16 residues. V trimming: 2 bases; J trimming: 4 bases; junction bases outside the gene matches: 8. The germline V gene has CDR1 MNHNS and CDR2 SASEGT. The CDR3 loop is CASSESSGTGSYGYTF. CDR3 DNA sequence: TGTGCCAGCAGTGAATCCTCCGGGACAGGGTCCTATGGCTACACCTTC.

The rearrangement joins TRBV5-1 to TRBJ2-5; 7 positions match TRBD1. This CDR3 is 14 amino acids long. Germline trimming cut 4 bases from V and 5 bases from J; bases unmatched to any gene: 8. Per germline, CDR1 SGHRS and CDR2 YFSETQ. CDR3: CASSVNRGGETQYF. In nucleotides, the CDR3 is TGCGCCAGCAGCGTAAACAGGGGTGGGGAGACCCAGTACTTC.

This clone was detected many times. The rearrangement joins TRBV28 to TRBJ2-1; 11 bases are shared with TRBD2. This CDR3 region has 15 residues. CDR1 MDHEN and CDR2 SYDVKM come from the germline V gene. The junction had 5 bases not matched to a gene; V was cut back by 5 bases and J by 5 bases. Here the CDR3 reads CASSRSGGAHNEQFF. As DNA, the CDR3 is TGTGCCAGCAGTCGTAGCGGGGGGGCCCACAATGAGCAGTTCTTC. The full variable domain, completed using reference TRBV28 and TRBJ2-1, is DVKVTQSSRYLVKRTGEKVFLECVQDMDHENMFWYRQDPGLGLRLIYFSYDVKMKEKGDIPEGYSVSREKKERFSLILESASTNQTSMYLCASSRSGGAHNEQFFGPGTRLTVL.

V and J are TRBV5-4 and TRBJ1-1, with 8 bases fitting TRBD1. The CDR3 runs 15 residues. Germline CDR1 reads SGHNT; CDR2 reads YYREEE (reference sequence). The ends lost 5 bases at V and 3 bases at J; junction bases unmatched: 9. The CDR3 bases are TGTGCCAGCAGTCCAGACGACAGGGGACACACTGAAGCTTTCTTT. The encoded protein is CASSPDDRGHTEAFF.

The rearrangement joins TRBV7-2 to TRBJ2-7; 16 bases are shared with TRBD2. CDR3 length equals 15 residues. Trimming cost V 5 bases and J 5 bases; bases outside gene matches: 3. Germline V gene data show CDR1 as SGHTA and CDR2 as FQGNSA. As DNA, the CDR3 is TGTGCCAGCAGCCTAGGGACTAGCGGGGGGGACGAGCAGTACTTC. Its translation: CASSLGTSGGDEQYF.

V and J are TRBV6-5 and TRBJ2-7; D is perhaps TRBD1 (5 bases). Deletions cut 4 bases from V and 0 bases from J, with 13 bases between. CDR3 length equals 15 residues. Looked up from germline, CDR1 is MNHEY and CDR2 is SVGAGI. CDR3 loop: CASSFPRGTSYEQYF. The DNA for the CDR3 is TGTGCCAGCAGTTTTCCTAGGGGAACCTCCTACGAGCAGTACTTC.

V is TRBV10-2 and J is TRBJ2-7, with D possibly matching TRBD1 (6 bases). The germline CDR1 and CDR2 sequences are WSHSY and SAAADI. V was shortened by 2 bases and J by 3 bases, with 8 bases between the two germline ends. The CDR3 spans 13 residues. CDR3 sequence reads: CASSEGTYYEQYF. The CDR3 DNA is TGCGCCAGCAGTGAGGGGACATACTACGAGCAGTACTTC.

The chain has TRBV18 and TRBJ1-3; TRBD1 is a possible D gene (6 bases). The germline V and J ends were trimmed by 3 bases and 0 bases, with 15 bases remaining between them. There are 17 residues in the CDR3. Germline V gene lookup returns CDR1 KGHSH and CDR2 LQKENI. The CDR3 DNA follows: TGTGCCAGCTCACCGTCGGGGGGCTCGAGCTCTGGAAACACCATATATTTT. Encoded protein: CASSPSGGSSSGNTIYF.

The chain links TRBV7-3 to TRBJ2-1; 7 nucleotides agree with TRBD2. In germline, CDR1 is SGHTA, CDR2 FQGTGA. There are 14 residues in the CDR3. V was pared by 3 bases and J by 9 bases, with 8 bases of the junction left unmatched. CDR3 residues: CASSFTGGEGEQFF. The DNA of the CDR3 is TGTGCCAGCAGCTTTACTGGCGGGGAGGGTGAGCAGTTCTTC.

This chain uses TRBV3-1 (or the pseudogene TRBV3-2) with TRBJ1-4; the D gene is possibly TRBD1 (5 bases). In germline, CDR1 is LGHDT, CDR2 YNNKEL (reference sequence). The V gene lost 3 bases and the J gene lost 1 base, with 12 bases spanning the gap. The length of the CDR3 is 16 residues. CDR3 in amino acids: CASSQGTGETNEKLFF. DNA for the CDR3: TGTGCCAGCAGCCAGGGAACAGGAGAAACTAATGAAAAACTGTTTTTT.

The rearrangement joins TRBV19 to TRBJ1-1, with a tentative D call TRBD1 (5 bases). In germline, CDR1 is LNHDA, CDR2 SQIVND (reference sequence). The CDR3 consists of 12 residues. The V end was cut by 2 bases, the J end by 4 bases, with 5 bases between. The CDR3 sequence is CASSIQGTEAFF. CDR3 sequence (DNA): TGTGCCAGTAGTATACAGGGCACTGAAGCTTTCTTT.